This T cell receptor (beta chain) was retrieved from a study of blood T cell repertoires in COVID-19. This clone was recorded a few times. The germline CDR1 and CDR2 sequences are KGHSH and LQKENI. Trimming took 5 bases from V and 5 from J; bases not matched to a gene: 2. The CDR3 loop spans 14 amino acids. Source study methods: Reference gene primer amplification gave nucleated cell count estimates. Some clones are missing from TCRdb's copy, which holds only in-frame ones; the method was immunoSEQ multiplex PCR. The V and J calls and clone size are taken from that table; D and trimming were inferred from the DNA. Of some 400,000 clones listed, about 89% are singletons.

Source material: PBMCs or T cells enriched from blood (not recorded which). This clonotype was sampled from a woman aged 40 to 50 who had been exposed to COVID-19. J is TRBJ1-4 and V is TRBV18; 10 nucleotides agree with TRBD1. Here the CDR3 DNA reads TGTGCCAGCTCAGTGACAGGGGGCAATGAAAAACTGTTTTTT. Protein: CASSVTGGNEKLFF.